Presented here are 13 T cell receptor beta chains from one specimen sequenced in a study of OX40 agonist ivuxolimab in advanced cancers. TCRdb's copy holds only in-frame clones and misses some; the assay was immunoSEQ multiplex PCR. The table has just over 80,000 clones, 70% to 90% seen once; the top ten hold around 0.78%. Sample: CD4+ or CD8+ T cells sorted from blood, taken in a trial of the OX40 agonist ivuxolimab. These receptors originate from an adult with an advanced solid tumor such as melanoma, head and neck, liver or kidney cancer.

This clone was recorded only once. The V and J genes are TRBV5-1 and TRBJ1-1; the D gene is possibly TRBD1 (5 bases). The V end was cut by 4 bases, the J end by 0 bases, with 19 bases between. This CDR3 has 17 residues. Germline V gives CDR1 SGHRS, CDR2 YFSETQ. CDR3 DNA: TGCGCCAGCAGCGCTAGGCGGCAGGGTCTTATGAACACTGAAGCTTTCTTT. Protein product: CASSARRQGLMNTEAFF.

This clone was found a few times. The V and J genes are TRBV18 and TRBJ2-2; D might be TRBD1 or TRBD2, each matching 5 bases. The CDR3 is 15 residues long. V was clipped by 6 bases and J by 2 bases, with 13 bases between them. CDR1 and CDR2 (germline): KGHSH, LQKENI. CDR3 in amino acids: CASSSGRPNTGELFF. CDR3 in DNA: TGTGCCAGCTCGTCGGGACGCCCCAACACCGGGGAGCTGTTTTTT.

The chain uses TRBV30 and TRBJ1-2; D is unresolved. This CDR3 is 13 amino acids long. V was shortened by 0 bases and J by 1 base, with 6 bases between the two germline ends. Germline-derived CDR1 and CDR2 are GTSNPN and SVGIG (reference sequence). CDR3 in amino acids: CAWSVALNYGYTF. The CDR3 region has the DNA TGTGCCTGGAGTGTGGCCCTTAACTATGGCTACACCTTC.

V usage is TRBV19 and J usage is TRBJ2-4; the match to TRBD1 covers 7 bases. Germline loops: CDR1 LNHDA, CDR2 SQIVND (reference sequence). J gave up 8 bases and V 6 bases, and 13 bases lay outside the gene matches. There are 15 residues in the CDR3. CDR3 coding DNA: TGTGCCAGTAGCACGACAGGGTCCGTAATGTACATTCAGTACTTC. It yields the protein CASSTTGSVMYIQYF.

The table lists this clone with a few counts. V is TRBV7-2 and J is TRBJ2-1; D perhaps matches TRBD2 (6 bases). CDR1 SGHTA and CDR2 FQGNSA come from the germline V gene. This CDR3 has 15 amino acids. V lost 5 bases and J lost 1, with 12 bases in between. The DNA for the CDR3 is TGTGCCAGCAGCCCATCCGGGACTTCCTACAATGAGCAGTTCTTC. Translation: CASSPSGTSYNEQFF.

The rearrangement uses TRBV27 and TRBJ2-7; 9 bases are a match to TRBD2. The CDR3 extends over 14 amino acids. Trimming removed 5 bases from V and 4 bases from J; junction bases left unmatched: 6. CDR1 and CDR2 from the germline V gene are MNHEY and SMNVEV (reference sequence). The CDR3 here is CASSPAGGWYEQYF. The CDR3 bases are TGTGCCAGCAGTCCCGCGGGAGGGTGGTACGAGCAGTACTTC.

This chain's CDR3 is CASSLTGGINQPQHF. The CDR3 DNA is TGTGCCAGTAGCTTGACAGGGGGGATAAATCAGCCCCAGCATTTT. This chain joins TRBV19 and TRBJ1-5; TRBD1 matches 9 bases. From germline, CDR1 is LNHDA and CDR2 SQIVND (reference sequence). CDR3 size: 15 residues. With 6 bases clipped from V and 4 bases from J, the junction kept 7 bases outside the gene matches.

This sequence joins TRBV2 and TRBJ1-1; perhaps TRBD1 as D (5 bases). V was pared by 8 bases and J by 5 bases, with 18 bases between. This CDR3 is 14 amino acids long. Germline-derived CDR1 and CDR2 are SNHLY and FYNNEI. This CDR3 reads CASGSGRARTEAFF. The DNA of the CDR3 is TGTGCCAGCGGGAGTGGCAGGGCGAGGACTGAAGCTTTCTTT.

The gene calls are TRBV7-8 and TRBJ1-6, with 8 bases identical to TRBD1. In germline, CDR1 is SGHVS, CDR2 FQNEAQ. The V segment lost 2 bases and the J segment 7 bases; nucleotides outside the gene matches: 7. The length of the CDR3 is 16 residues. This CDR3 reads CASSLTRDRRNSPLHF. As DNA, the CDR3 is TGTGCCAGCAGCTTAACCCGGGACAGGCGCAATTCACCCCTCCACTTT.

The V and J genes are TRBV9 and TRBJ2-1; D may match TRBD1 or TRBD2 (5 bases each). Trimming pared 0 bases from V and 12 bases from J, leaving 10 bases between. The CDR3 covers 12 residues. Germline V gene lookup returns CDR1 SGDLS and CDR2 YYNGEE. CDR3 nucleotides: TGTGCCAGCAGCGTAGACGGGGACCGGCAGTTCTTC. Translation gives CASSVDGDRQFF.

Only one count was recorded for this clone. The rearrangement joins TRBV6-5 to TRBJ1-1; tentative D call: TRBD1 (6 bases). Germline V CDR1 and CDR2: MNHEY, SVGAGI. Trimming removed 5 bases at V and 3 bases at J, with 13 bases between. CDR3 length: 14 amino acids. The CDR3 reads CASSLPQGHTEAFF. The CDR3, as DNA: TGTGCCAGCAGTCTCCCGCAGGGGCACACTGAAGCTTTCTTT.

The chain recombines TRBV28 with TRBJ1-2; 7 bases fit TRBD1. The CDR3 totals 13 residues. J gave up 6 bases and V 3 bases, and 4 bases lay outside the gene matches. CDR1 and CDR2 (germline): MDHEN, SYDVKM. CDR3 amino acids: CASSFTRGDGYTF. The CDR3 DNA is TGTGCCAGCAGTTTCACCAGGGGGGATGGCTACACCTTC.

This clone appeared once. CDR3 protein: CAWSVRGAYGYTF. The CDR3 DNA reads TGTGCCTGGAGTGTAAGGGGGGCCTATGGCTACACCTTC. This chain links TRBV30 with TRBJ1-2, with TRBD1 as a possible D gene (6 bases). Trimming removed 0 bases from V and 4 bases from J, with 9 bases in between. From germline, CDR1 is GTSNPN and CDR2 SVGIG (reference sequence). CDR3 length: 13 amino acids. Complete variable domain (other parts from reference TRBV30 and TRBJ1-2): SQTIHQWPATLVQPVGSPLSLECTVEGTSNPNLYWYRQAAGRGLQLLFYSVGIGQISSEVPQNLSASRPQDRQFILSSKKLLLSDSGFYLCAWSVRGAYGYTFGSGTRLTVV.